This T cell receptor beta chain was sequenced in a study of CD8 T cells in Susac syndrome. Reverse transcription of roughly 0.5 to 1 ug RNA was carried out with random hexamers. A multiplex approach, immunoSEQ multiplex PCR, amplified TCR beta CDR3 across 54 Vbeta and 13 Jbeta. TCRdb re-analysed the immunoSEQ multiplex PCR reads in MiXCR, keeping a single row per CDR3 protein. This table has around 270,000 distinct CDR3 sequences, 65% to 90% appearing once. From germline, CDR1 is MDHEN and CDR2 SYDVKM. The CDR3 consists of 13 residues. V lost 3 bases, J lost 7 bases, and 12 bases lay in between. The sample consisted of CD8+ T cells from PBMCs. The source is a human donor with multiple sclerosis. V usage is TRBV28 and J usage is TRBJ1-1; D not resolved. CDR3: CASSLSAYHEAFF. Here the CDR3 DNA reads TGTGCCAGCAGTTTGTCGGCCTACCATGAAGCTTTCTTT.